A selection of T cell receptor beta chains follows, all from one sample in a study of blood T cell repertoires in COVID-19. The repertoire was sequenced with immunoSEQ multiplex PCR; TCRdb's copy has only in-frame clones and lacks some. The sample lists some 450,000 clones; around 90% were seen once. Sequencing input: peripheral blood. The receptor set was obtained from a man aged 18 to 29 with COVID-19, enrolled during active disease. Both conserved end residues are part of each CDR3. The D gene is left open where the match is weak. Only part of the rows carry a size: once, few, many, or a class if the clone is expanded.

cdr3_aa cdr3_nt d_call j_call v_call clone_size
CASTNRDLGEKLFF TGTGCCAGCACCAACCGGGACTTGGGGGAAAAACTGTTTTTT NA TRBJ1-4 TRBV18 NA
CASSGDLNTGELFF TGTGCCAGCAGCGGGGACTTGAACACCGGGGAGCTGTTTTTT NA TRBJ2-2 TRBV5-6 NA
CASSSSGTGVPTEAFF TGCGCCAGCAGCTCCTCCGGGACAGGGGTGCCCACTGAAGCTTTCTTT TRBD1 TRBJ1-1 TRBV5-1 NA
CASSPGQRNYEQYF TGCGCCAGCAGCCCGGGACAGAGAAACTACGAGCAGTACTTC TRBD1 TRBJ2-7 TRBV4-1 NA
CASSLAPGSSYEQYF TGCGCCAGCAGCTTGGCTCCGGGTAGCTCCTACGAGCAGTACTTC NA TRBJ2-7 TRBV5-1 few
CASSQGADQPQHF TGTGCCAGCAGCCAGGGGGCCGATCAGCCCCAGCATTTT TRBD1 TRBJ1-5 TRBV5-4 NA
CASSLGSAGGNQPQHF TGTGCCAGCAGCTTAGGGTCGGCAGGGGGTAATCAGCCCCAGCATTTT TRBD1 TRBJ1-5 TRBV7-2 NA
CASSYLAGPYGYTF TGTGCCAGCAGTTACCTGGCAGGGCCCTATGGCTACACCTTC NA TRBJ1-2 TRBV6-5 once
CASSGTADEKLFF TGTGCCAGCTCCGGGACAGCTGACGAAAAACTGTTTTTT TRBD1 TRBJ1-4 TRBV9 NA
CASSLEKRERIWEQFF TGTGCCAGCAGCTTGGAAAAGCGGGAGAGGATTTGGGAGCAGTTCTTC TRBD2 TRBJ2-1 TRBV5-4 NA
CASSLGTGVGEQYF TGCGCCAGCAGCCTCGGGACAGGGGTCGGCGAGCAGTACTTC TRBD1 TRBJ2-7 TRBV5-1 few
CASSLAGTANTGELFF TGTGCCAGCAGCTTGGCGGGTACCGCGAACACCGGGGAGCTGTTTTTT NA TRBJ2-2 TRBV5-4 NA
CASQTGSERYTF TGTGCCAGCCAGACAGGGTCAGAGCGCTACACCTTC TRBD1 TRBJ1-2 TRBV2 NA
CASSWDSNTGELFF TGCGCCAGCAGCTGGGACAGTAACACCGGGGAGCTGTTTTTT TRBD1 TRBJ2-2 TRBV5-1 NA
CASSDQAGGGETQYF TGTGCCAGCAGTGATCAGGCGGGAGGAGGAGAGACCCAGTACTTC TRBD2 TRBJ2-5 TRBV2 NA
CASSLTRAVQETQYF TGTGCCAGCAGCTTAACGAGGGCAGTCCAAGAGACCCAGTACTTC NA TRBJ2-5 TRBV7-8 NA
CASSRDYLDNEQFF TGTGCCAGCAGTCGGGACTACCTTGACAATGAGCAGTTCTTC TRBD2 TRBJ2-1 TRBV7-3 NA
CASSDSHYNSPLHF TGCGCCAGCAGTGATTCCCACTATAATTCACCCCTCCACTTT NA TRBJ1-6 TRBV10-1 NA
CASRPGQGDEQYF TGTGCCAGCAGACCGGGACAGGGGGACGAGCAGTACTTC TRBD1 TRBJ2-7 TRBV27 NA
CASSTPGYSGNTIYF TGTGCCAGCAGCACCCCAGGGTATTCTGGAAACACCATATATTTT NA TRBJ1-3 TRBV7-9 NA
CASSNLTPGNEETQYF TGTGCCAGCAGTAATCTGACTCCCGGGAACGAGGAGACCCAGTACTTC NA TRBJ2-5 TRBV2 few
CASSLPGENEKLFF TGTGCCAGCAGCTTGCCGGGGGAGAACGAAAAACTGTTTTTT NA TRBJ1-4 TRBV5-4 NA
CASSLVGRVGNTIYF TGTGCCAGCAGCTTAGTAGGTCGGGTTGGAAACACCATATATTTT NA TRBJ1-3 TRBV7-9 NA
CASSKMGRVAGMDYGETQYF TGTGCCAGTAGTAAAATGGGTCGGGTAGCGGGGATGGATTATGGAGAGACCCAGTACTTC TRBD2 TRBJ2-5 TRBV19 NA
CSGSAGHTDTQYF TGCAGCGGGAGTGCGGGGCACACAGATACGCAGTATTTT NA TRBJ2-3 TRBV29-1 NA
CSVVSSGLTDTQYF TGCAGCGTTGTTTCTAGCGGACTCACAGATACGCAGTATTTT TRBD2 TRBJ2-3 TRBV29-1 once
CASSQKAAGDSPYGYTF TGCGCCAGCAGCCAAAAGGCCGCCGGGGACAGTCCCTATGGCTACACCTTC TRBD1 TRBJ1-2 TRBV4-1 NA
CASSLVSQETQYF TGTGCCAGCAGCTTGGTGAGCCAAGAGACCCAGTACTTC NA TRBJ2-5 TRBV5-5 once
CASSPGPRTSGRAKAYEQYF TGTGCCAGCAGCCCTGGCCCCCGGACTAGCGGGAGGGCCAAAGCCTACGAGCAGTACTTC TRBD2 TRBJ2-7 TRBV7-8 NA
CASSQDRFGLAGGGEQFF TGTGCCAGCAGCCAAGACAGATTCGGACTAGCGGGGGGAGGTGAGCAGTTCTTC TRBD2 TRBJ2-1 TRBV4-2 NA
CASSVVGETYGYTF TGTGCCAGCAGCGTAGTTGGAGAAACCTATGGCTACACCTTC NA TRBJ1-2 TRBV9 NA
CASSDGTVTAKNIQYF TGTGCCAGCAGTGACGGGACAGTCACAGCCAAAAACATTCAGTACTTC TRBD1 TRBJ2-4 TRBV6-1 NA
CANALGGAWETQYF TGTGCCAATGCACTCGGGGGGGCATGGGAGACCCAGTACTTC TRBD2 TRBJ2-5 TRBV6-6 NA
CASSRQGAEAFF TGTGCCAGCAGTCGACAGGGCGCTGAAGCTTTCTTT TRBD1 TRBJ1-1 TRBV6-2/TRBV6-3 NA
CASRLAGADTQYF TGTGCCAGCAGACTAGCGGGAGCAGATACGCAGTATTTT TRBD2 TRBJ2-3 TRBV6-5 NA
CAWSFGQGKNIQYF TGTGCCTGGAGCTTCGGACAGGGCAAAAACATTCAGTACTTC TRBD1 TRBJ2-4 TRBV30 NA
CASSGTSGPPYYNEQFF TGTGCCAGCAGTGGGACTAGCGGGCCACCCTATTACAATGAGCAGTTCTTC TRBD2 TRBJ2-1 TRBV25-1 NA
CASSLDGNPIAFF TGTGCCAGCAGCTTAGACGGGAATCCCATAGCTTTCTTT NA TRBJ1-1 TRBV7-9 NA
CASSTRDSQETQYF TGTGCCAGCAGCACTCGGGACTCCCAAGAGACCCAGTACTTC NA TRBJ2-5 TRBV9 NA
CASRKGLDDYEQYF TGCGCCAGCAGAAAGGGACTAGATGACTACGAGCAGTACTTC TRBD2 TRBJ2-7 TRBV5-1 NA
CASSSTSGGDTDTQYF TGTGCCAGCAGCTCCACTAGCGGGGGAGACACAGATACGCAGTATTTT TRBD2 TRBJ2-3 TRBV7-9 NA
CASNHPFRGLGYEQYF TGCGCCAGCAATCATCCCTTCAGGGGCCTTGGGTACGAGCAGTACTTC NA TRBJ2-7 TRBV23-1 once
CASSGLAEGTQYF TGTGCCAGCAGTGGTTTGGCAGAGGGGACCCAGTACTTC NA TRBJ2-5 TRBV25-1 NA
CASSLPPSGEETQYF TGTGCCAGCAGCTTACCCCCCTCGGGGGAGGAGACCCAGTACTTC NA TRBJ2-5 TRBV7-6 NA
CASRARGGAYNEQFF TGTGCCAGTAGGGCCCGCGGGGGGGCATACAATGAGCAGTTCTTC TRBD2 TRBJ2-1 TRBV7-8 NA
CASSLIPADEQFF TGTGCCAGCAGCTTAATTCCAGCGGATGAGCAGTTCTTC NA TRBJ2-1 TRBV7-3 NA
CASSHDSYEQYF TGTGCCAGCAGTCACGACAGTTACGAGCAGTACTTC NA TRBJ2-7 TRBV12-3/TRBV12-4 NA